The source of this T cell receptor (beta chain) is a study of T cell responses to AZD1222 COVID-19 vaccine. Assay used: immunoSEQ multiplex PCR; TCRdb lists only in-frame clones, some missing. The data contain around 150,000 clones, about 91% of them seen just once; the ten biggest clones take up about 3.4%. The sample holds many counts of this clone. This sample comprised peripheral blood, obtained on day 0 of MenACWY control vaccination. The clonotype comes from an adult in good health.

CDR3 loop: CASSSGRQIIQPQHF. The CDR3 DNA sequence: TGTGCCAGCAGTTCGGGGAGACAAATCATTCAGCCCCAGCATTTT. The chain couples TRBV6-5 to TRBJ1-5; no clear D gene. This CDR3 has 15 residues. V was cut by 4 bases and J by 6 bases, with 16 bases left in between. Per germline, CDR1 MNHEY and CDR2 SVGAGI.